The TCR beta chain described here comes from a study of T cell responses to AZD1222 COVID-19 vaccine. Looking at the study overall: Second-dose groups at about 4 or about 12 weeks were pooled. Study outcomes and limitations: Once two AZD1222 doses were given, Spike-specific TCR breadth and depth went up. Recipients of AZD1222 seropositive at baseline numbered only five or six.

Concerning this clone itself: Its cognate antigen is unknown.

Sequenced by immunoSEQ multiplex PCR; TCRdb stores in-frame clones only, minus some. The repertoire includes about 130,000 clones, around 89% of them detected once, and approximately 4.2% sits in the top ten. V was shortened by 8 bases and J by 0 bases, with 16 bases between the two germline ends. Germline CDR1 is LNHDA and CDR2 is SQIVND (reference sequence). The CDR3 spans 15 residues. The source was peripheral blood, collected on day 0 of AZD1222 vaccination. The sequence was obtained from an adult in good health. This chain links TRBV19 with TRBJ1-2; weak D call: TRBD1 (6 bases). The CDR3 loop reads CASHPRTAPNYGYTF. The CDR3 DNA follows: TGTGCCAGTCATCCTAGGACAGCACCTAACTATGGCTACACCTTC.